This T cell receptor (beta chain) was captured by sequencing in a study of PD-L1 blockade in urothelial cancer (dated by TCRdb to the late 2010s). For the study in its entirety: Every patient began therapy in 2014 and was given atezolizumab 1,200 mg intravenously every 3 weeks. Twenty-five of 29 patients were males with bladder-origin urothelial cancer, and about 65% of the roughly 30 reported a prior smoking history. Patients had an ECOG performance status of 0 or 1 and had received between 0 and 3 prior chemotherapy regimens. Blood samples were analyzed at two time points: 3 weeks after treatment start (second dose) and 6 weeks after treatment start. Blood samples yielded a median of around 150,000 T cells and roughly 83,000 unique TCRs, with median clonality around 0.083. The study, an exploratory multi-omic analysis, examined somatic, immune and clinical correlates of response to PD-L1 blockade with atezolizumab in urothelial cancer. Pretreatment tumor samples and matched peripheral blood, collected serially before and after atezolizumab treatment, underwent TCR sequencing. Progression-free survival longer than 6 months counted as durable clinical benefit, and TCR features were additionally tested against both progression-free and overall survival. In the same patients, pretreatment tumors underwent whole exome sequencing and RNA sequencing in addition to TCR sequencing. Durable clinical benefit was achieved by nine patients but not by the remaining 20. Pretreatment blood TCR-seq was available for nearly 30 patients, at least one posttreatment blood collection was obtained for around 25 patients, and tumor TCR-seq was available for around 25 patients. General findings and caveats noted by the study authors: A pretreatment peripheral blood TCR clonality below the median was linked to improved progression-free and overall survival. Among patients with durable benefit, tumor-associated TCR clones showed greater expansion in peripheral blood 3 weeks after treatment started (n ≈ 23, p = 0.022). Because the sample size was small (n ≈ 29) and many of the analyses were exploratory, the results are meant to be hypothesis-generating.

Synthetic TCR analog templates were spiked into each PCR so that absolute template abundance could be estimated from read counts. Using the immunoSEQ assay, TCRbeta CDR3 regions were amplified from genomic DNA with bias-controlled V and J gene primers. Sequencing of rearranged TCRbeta segments was done at approximately 20X coverage. In the original analysis: Clustering was used to correct sequencing errors, and CDR3s were annotated against IMGT so that V, D and J genes could be assigned. Downstream analyses used only productive TCRbeta rearrangements, leaving out any out-of-frame or stop-codon sequences. Clonality was calculated as one minus the Shannon entropy normalized by the log of the number of unique productive sequences. Fisher's exact test with Benjamini-Hochberg correction, at a threshold of adjusted p below 0.01, was used to find clones that differed between time points or between blood and tumor. The table was pulled from immuneACCESS by TCRdb, which kept in-frame rearrangements only. Such tables lose some clones; where checked, under half of the loss comes from unresolved V genes, and the rest has no known cause. The V and J calls and clone size are taken from that table; D and trimming were inferred from the DNA. In this sample the table shows about 87,000 clones, 84% of which occur a single time. The ten biggest clones cover 2% to 2.5% of the sample.

This clone was recorded a few times. There is no known antigen for this receptor. Base qualities are not at hand, and no much larger clone is one base apart. From its cysteine to its phenylalanine, the CDR3 spans 14 amino acids. Just the 42-base CDR3 DNA is kept, in frame starting at base 1. V ends up 5 bases short and J 3 bases short, with an unmatched junction base count of 5. CDR1 and CDR2, per the germline V gene (reference sequence), are WNHNN and SYGVQD. This specimen's time point label, interpreted: pretreatment peripheral blood. A cohort of 25 to 30 patients with locally advanced or metastatic urothelial carcinoma, treated at Memorial Sloan Kettering on a trial protocol, was included. Peripheral blood mononuclear cells were collected pretreatment and during treatment, at between 1 and 8 total time points per patient. The Qiagen DNeasy Blood extraction kit was used to purify genomic DNA from total PBMCs and tumor samples. PBMCs were collected pretreatment and during treatment, and were isolated and stored as previously described.

The V gene is TRBV10-1 and the J gene is TRBJ2-5, and 8 bases in between align with TRBD2. The origin of this receptor is a man aged 60 to 75 with urothelial cancer. The sequenced sample was PBMCs, obtained around atezolizumab (anti-PD-L1) treatment. The CDR3 sequence is CASSPGGPKETQYF. At the DNA level, the sequence is TGCGCCAGCAGTCCGGGAGGGCCAAAAGAGACCCAGTACTTC.